This section outlines one TCR beta chain sequence together with its context. Its antigen remains unidentified. The sample has other DNA sequences that encode this CDR3 too. The protocol was immunoSEQ multiplex PCR, while the TCRdb copy is restricted to in-frame clones and leaves out a portion. The sample shows millions of clones, 90% to 95% of them seen only once. V lost 2 bases, J lost 2 bases, and 5 bases lay in between. Germline CDR1 and CDR2: LGHNT and FRNRAP. The CDR3 has 13 residues. Naive CD8 populations comprised CD45RO-negative cells positively selected for CCR7, excluding terminally differentiated effector memory CD45RA+ cells. Each donor was a Caucasian adult residing in Nashville, Tennessee. These data come from a study of shared clonotypes between healthy human individuals. Study background: Donors were a couple of women and a few men aged 18 to 49. Three plates were used per donor for CD4 naive, three for CD4 memory, two for CD8 naive and one for CD8 memory.

Findings of the study overall: Clonotype sharing among the donors was expected to vary with sequencing depth.

This receptor was taken from a man between 18 and 29 years old in good health. Some clones in this sample may be carry-over from other donors' samples. The genes are TRBV12-5 and TRBJ2-3; D is ambiguous. Sequenced: naive CD8+ T cells from PBMCs. The chain's CDR3 is CASGLTSTDTQYF. In DNA form, the CDR3 reads TGTGCTAGTGGTTTGACGTCCACAGATACGCAGTATTTT.